This TCR beta chain derives from a study of T cell responses to AZD1222 COVID-19 vaccine. Overall study results and limits: The study found Spike-specific TCR breadth and depth rose after two AZD1222 doses. CD4 TCRs linked to vaccination spanned spike, dominating at 160-218 and 743-854. The study reported that nearly half of spike-specific TCRs target unmutated variant regions.

Second-dose groups at about 4 or about 12 weeks were pooled. TCRdb keeps only in-frame clones here, not all; method: immunoSEQ multiplex PCR. The top ten clones hold roughly 5.6% of a sample with 150,000 or so clones, around 94% of them seen once. The germline V gene encodes CDR1 SGHTS and CDR2 YDEGEE. This CDR3 region has 15 residues. The V and J ends lost 0 bases and 4 bases respectively, with 13 bases between them. Points on this clone: What it binds is not known.

The chain is built from TRBV5-8 and TRBJ1-2; D remains ambiguous. The receptor's source is an adult who received the AZD1222 COVID-19 vaccine. The sample in question was peripheral blood, obtained 28 days after the second AZD1222 dose. Written as DNA, the CDR3 is TGTGCCAGCAGCTTGGCCGGGGAGTCTGCCTATGGCTACACCTTC. Translating it yields CASSLAGESAYGYTF.